The 2 T cell receptor beta chains given below trace back to one sample, sequenced in a study of blood T cells in healthy people across ages. Primed by a sample-barcoded 5' primer and a J-beta primer mix, a second PCR proceeded for 7 to 11 cycles. In TCRdb, the 5' RACE reads were re-called with MiXCR into one record per CDR3 protein. This sample has some 900,000 distinct CDR3 sequences, with less than 35% found just once. Sequenced: blood. These receptors were collected from a woman at least 80 years old in good health.

Points on this clonotype: This could be a read error, since a much larger clone is one nucleotide away. The rearrangement joins TRBV7-2 to TRBJ2-1; 10 bases fit TRBD2. The trim removed 4 bases at V and 8 bases at J, leaving 8 bases unmatched. Germline lookup yields CDR1 SGHTA and CDR2 FQGNSA. The CDR3 is made up of 15 amino acids. In DNA form, the CDR3 reads TGTGCCAGCAGCTCAGCTAGCGGGGGACACCATGAGCAGTTCTTC. This codes for CASSSASGGHHEQFF. Together with reference TRBV7-2 and TRBJ2-1, the CDR3 gives the full variable domain: GAGVSQSPSNKVTEKGKDVELRCDPISGHTALYWYRQSLGQGLEFLIYFQGNSAPDKSGLPSDRFSAERTGGSVSTLTIQRTQQEDSAVYLCASSSASGGHHEQFFGPGTRLTVL.

At least ten counts were recorded for this clonotype. The chain is built from TRBV10-2 and TRBJ1-2; the match to TRBD1 covers 10 bases. Germline-derived CDR1 and CDR2 are WSHSY and SAAADI. V was pared by 7 bases and J by 7 bases, with 6 bases of the junction left unmatched. The CDR3 contains 13 residues. CDR3 bases: TGCGCCAGCAAGGGACAGGGGTTTGGTGGCTACACCTTC. This encodes CASKGQGFGGYTF.